This T cell receptor beta chain was obtained from a study of blood T cell repertoires in COVID-19. For the study at large: Italy, Spain and the United States were the sources of the convalescent and acute COVID-19 samples.

The table came from immunoSEQ multiplex PCR; TCRdb's copy has only in-frame clones and leaves some out. The sample lists hundreds of thousands of clones; roughly 85% were seen once. The CDR3 sequence is 13 residues long. V lost 8 bases and J lost 5; bases outside the gene matches: 4. Germline V gives CDR1 GTSNPN, CDR2 SVGIG (reference sequence). What was sequenced was peripheral blood. The J gene is TRBJ2-6, the V gene TRBV30; 9 nucleotides agree with TRBD1. This TCR was sampled from a woman aged 40 to 50 with active or convalescent COVID-19. The CDR3 loop reads CAQQGARANVLTF. CDR3 DNA sequence: TGTGCCCAACAGGGGGCTAGGGCCAACGTCCTGACTTTC.